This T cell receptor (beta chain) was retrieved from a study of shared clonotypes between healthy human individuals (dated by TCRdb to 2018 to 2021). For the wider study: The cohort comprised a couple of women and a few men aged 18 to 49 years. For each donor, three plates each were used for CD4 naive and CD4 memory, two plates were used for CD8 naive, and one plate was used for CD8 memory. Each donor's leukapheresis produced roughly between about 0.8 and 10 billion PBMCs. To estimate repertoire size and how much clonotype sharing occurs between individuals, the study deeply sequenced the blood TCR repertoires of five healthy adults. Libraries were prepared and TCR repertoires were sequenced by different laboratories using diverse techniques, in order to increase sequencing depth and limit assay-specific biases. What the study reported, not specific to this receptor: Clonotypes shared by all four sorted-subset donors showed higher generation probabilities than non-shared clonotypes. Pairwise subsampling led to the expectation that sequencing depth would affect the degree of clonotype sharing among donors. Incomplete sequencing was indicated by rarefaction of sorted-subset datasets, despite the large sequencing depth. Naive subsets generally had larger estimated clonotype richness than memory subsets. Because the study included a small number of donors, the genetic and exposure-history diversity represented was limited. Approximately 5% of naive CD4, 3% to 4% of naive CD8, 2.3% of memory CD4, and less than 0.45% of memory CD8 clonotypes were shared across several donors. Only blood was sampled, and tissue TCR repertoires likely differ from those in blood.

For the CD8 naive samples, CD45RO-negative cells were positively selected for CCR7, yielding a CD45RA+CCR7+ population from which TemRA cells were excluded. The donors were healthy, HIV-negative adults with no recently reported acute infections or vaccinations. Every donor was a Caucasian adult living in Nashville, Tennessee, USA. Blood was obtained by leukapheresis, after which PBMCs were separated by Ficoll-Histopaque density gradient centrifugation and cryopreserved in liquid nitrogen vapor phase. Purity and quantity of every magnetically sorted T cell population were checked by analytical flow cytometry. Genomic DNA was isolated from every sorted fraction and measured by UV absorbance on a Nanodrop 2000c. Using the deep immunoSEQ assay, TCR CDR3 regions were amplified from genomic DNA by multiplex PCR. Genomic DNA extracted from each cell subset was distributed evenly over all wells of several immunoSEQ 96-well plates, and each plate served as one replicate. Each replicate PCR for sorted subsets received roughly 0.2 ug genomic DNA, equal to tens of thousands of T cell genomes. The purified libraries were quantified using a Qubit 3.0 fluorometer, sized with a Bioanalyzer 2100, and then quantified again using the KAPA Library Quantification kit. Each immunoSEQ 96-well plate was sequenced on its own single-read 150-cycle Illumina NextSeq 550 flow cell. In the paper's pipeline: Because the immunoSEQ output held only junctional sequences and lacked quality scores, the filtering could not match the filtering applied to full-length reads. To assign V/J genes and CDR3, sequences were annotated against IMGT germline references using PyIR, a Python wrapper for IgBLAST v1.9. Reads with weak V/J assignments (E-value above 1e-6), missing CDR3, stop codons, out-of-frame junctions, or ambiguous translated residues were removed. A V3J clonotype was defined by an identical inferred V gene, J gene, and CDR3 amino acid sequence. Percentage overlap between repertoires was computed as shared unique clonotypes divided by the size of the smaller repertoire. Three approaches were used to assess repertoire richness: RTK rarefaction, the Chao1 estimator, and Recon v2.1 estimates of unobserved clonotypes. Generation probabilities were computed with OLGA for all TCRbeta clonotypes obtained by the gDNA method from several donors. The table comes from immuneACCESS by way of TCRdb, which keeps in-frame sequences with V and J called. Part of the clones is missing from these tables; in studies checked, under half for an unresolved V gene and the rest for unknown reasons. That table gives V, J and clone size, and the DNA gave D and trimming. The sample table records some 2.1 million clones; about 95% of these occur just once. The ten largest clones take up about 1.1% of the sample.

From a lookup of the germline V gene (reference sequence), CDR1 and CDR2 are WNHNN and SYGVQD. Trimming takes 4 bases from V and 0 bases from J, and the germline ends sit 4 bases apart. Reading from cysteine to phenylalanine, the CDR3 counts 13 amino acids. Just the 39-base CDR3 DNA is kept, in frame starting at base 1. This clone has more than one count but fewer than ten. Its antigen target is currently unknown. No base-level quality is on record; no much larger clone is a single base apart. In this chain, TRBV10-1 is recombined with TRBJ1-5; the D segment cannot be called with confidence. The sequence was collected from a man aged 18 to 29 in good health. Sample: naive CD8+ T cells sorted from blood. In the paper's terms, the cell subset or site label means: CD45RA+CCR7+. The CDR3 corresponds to CASSGYSNQPQHF. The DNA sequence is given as TGCGCCAGCAGTGGGTATAGCAATCAGCCCCAGCATTTT.